This passage covers 29 T cell receptor beta chains from one sample sequenced in a study of glioma-infiltrating T cells after dendritic cell vaccination. Profiling relied on immunoSEQ multiplex PCR, and the TCRdb table lists in-frame clones only, not all of them. The sample shows approximately 99,000 clones, approximately 84% of them seen only once. Time point specified: after dendritic cell vaccination, including at tumor progression/relapse. Sample: blood, taken after dendritic cell vaccination. These receptor sequences come from a human donor with glioblastoma.

This sequence joins TRBV7-9 and TRBJ2-1; no definite D call. Trimming cost V 8 bases and J 0 bases, with 11 bases left between them. The CDR3 has 14 residues. The germline gives CDR1 SEHNR, CDR2 FQNEAQ (reference sequence). DNA of the CDR3: TGTGCCAGCTTCCCCCCGGGCTCCTACAATGAGCAGTTCTTC. It translates to CASFPPGSYNEQFF.

This chain links TRBV5-1 with TRBJ1-2, with D maybe TRBD1 (6 bases). CDR3 length: 12 amino acids. CDR1 and CDR2 (germline): SGHRS, YFSETQ. V was trimmed by 4 bases and J by 8 bases, leaving 12 bases between them. CDR3 sequence reads: CASSEGEGGYTF. The CDR3 nucleotides read TGCGCCAGCAGCGAGGGGGAAGGGGGCTACACCTTC.

V usage is TRBV5-1 and J usage is TRBJ2-7; D perhaps matches TRBD2 (6 bases). Germline-derived CDR1 and CDR2 are SGHRS and YFSETQ. Trimming left V 5 bases short and J 4 bases short, with 16 bases between. This CDR3 is 14 amino acids long. The CDR3 loop reads CASRYLQEGYEQYF. CDR3 nucleotides: TGCGCCAGCAGATACCTACAGGAGGGGTACGAGCAGTACTTC.

The J gene is TRBJ1-2, the V gene TRBV27; 8 bases align to TRBD1. Trimming cost V 4 bases and J 3 bases; bases outside gene matches: 10. CDR3 length: 16 residues. Germline loops: CDR1 MNHEY, CDR2 SMNVEV (reference sequence). The CDR3 DNA is TGTGCCAGCAGTTCACGGACAGGGAGGGTAGACTATGGCTACACCTTC. Its translation is CASSSRTGRVDYGYTF.

This chain connects TRBV11-2 to TRBJ2-4; a possible D gene is TRBD2 (6 bases). Trimming removed 1 base at V and 2 bases at J, with 15 bases between. The CDR3 totals 17 residues. CDR1 is SGHAT and CDR2 is FQNNGV in the germline V gene. CDR3 nucleotides: TGTGCCAGCAGCTTAGGGGTGGGAGGATCAACCAAAAACATTCAGTACTTC. Amino acid sequence: CASSLGVGGSTKNIQYF.

The V gene is TRBV18, the J gene TRBJ1-2; no definite D call. V lost 5 bases, J lost 3 bases, and 10 bases lay in between. The germline gives CDR1 KGHSH, CDR2 LQKENI. This CDR3 spans 13 amino acids. The chain's CDR3 is CASSANRDYGYTF. CDR3 bases: TGTGCCAGCTCAGCCAACAGAGACTATGGCTACACCTTC.

The chain recombines TRBV14 with TRBJ2-3; D uncertain. The CDR3 runs 12 residues. Germline CDR1 is SGHDN and CDR2 is FVKESK. V was clipped by 3 bases and J by 4 bases, with 5 bases between them. This CDR3 reads CASSHVSDTQYF. The CDR3, as DNA: TGTGCCAGCAGCCATGTCTCAGATACGCAGTATTTT.

This rearrangement joins TRBV4-2 to TRBJ1-6, with TRBD1 as a possible D gene (6 bases). V gave up 0 bases and J gave up 1 base, with 10 bases separating them. There are 17 residues in the CDR3. CDR1 and CDR2 from the germline V gene are LGHNA and YNFKEQ. As DNA, the CDR3 is TGTGCCAGCAGCCAAGATCTCGACAGGTCCTATAATTCACCCCTCCACTTT. Encoded protein: CASSQDLDRSYNSPLHF.

The chain joins TRBV29-1 to TRBJ2-7, with 11 bases identical to TRBD1. Germline V gene data show CDR1 as SQVTM and CDR2 as ANQGSEA. The CDR3 has 18 residues. The V segment lost 5 bases and the J segment 5 bases; nucleotides outside the gene matches: 20. The CDR3 region has the DNA TGCAGCGTTTCCTCCCCGGGACAGGGGGTGTTTTCCATCCACGAGCAGTACTTC. This encodes CSVSSPGQGVFSIHEQYF.

This chain links TRBV30 with TRBJ1-6, with D unresolved. The germline V gene encodes CDR1 GTSNPN and CDR2 SVGIG (reference sequence). The CDR3 is 15 residues long. V lost 3 bases and J lost 0, with 9 bases in between. In DNA, the CDR3 is TGTGCCTGGAGCACTGTGAGCTCCTATAATTCACCCCTCCACTTT. As protein: CAWSTVSSYNSPLHF. The variable domain in full, with the rest retrieved from reference TRBV30 and TRBJ1-6, is SQTIHQWPATLVQPVGSPLSLECTVEGTSNPNLYWYRQAAGRGLQLLFYSVGIGQISSEVPQNLSASRPQDRQFILSSKKLLLSDSGFYLCAWSTVSSYNSPLHFGNGTRLTVT.

The gene calls are TRBV28 and TRBJ1-2; TRBD1 matches 12 bases. This CDR3 spans 17 amino acids. The germline gives CDR1 MDHEN, CDR2 SYDVKM. With V trimmed by 4 bases and J by 8 bases, 14 bases remained unmatched. The CDR3 DNA follows: TGTGCCAGCAGTTCACCGGGACAGGGGGCTTTCTCGAGAGGCTACACCTTC. This codes for CASSSPGQGAFSRGYTF.

Turning to this clone: The germline gene is not matched at one end of the junction; a read error may be the cause. The rearrangement joins TRBV4-2 to TRBJ1-2, with D possibly TRBD1 on 5 matching bases. The V gene's germline CDR1 is LGHNA and CDR2 YNFKEQ. The CDR3 runs 16 residues. CDR3 in amino acids: CASSQDFQGGHYGYTF. DNA for the CDR3: TGTGCCAGCAGCCAAGATTTCCAGGGTGGGCACTATGGGTACACCTTC.

The chain employs TRBV5-1 and TRBJ2-3; 8 nucleotides align to TRBD1. V gave up 7 bases and J gave up 0 bases; unmatched junction bases: 4. This CDR3 region has 14 residues. Per the germline V gene, CDR1 is SGHRS and CDR2 is YFSETQ. The CDR3 loop reads CASFRTGSTDTQYF. The CDR3, as DNA: TGCGCCAGCTTCCGGACAGGGAGCACAGATACGCAGTATTTT. Looking up the rest from reference TRBV5-1 and TRBJ2-3 gives the full variable domain: KAGVTQTPRYLIKTRGQQVTLSCSPISGHRSVSWYQQTPGQGLQFLFEYFSETQRNKGNFPGRFSGRQFSNSRSEMNVSTLELGDSALYLCASFRTGSTDTQYFGPGTRLTVL.

The CDR3 here is CASRSGQGYEQYF. The CDR3 DNA reads as TGTGCCAGCAGATCGGGACAGGGCTACGAGCAGTACTTC. The chain uses TRBV28 and TRBJ2-7; 9 positions match TRBD1. CDR3 length equals 13 residues. Germline V gene sequence: CDR1 MDHEN, CDR2 SYDVKM. With 6 bases clipped from V and 3 bases from J, the junction kept 3 bases outside the gene matches.

J is TRBJ2-7 and V is TRBV6-1; 8 bases fit TRBD1. Trimming cost V 5 bases and J 7 bases; bases outside gene matches: 13. Germline lookup yields CDR1 MNHNS and CDR2 SASEGT. The CDR3 loop spans 15 amino acids. The CDR3 reads CASSPPRTGFREQYF. The CDR3 coding sequence is TGTGCCAGCAGTCCCCCCCGGACAGGGTTTCGAGAGCAGTACTTC.

This chain links TRBV19 with TRBJ2-2, with 12 bases identical to TRBD2. This CDR3 spans 16 amino acids. With 7 bases clipped from V and 2 bases from J, the junction kept 5 bases outside the gene matches. From germline, CDR1 is LNHDA and CDR2 SQIVND (reference sequence). The CDR3 DNA sequence: TGTGCCAGTATCCGGACTAGCGGGGTTAACACCGGGGAGCTGTTTTTT. It translates to CASIRTSGVNTGELFF. Together with reference TRBV19 and TRBJ2-2, the CDR3 gives the full variable domain: DGGITQSPKYLFRKEGQNVTLSCEQNLNHDAMYWYRQDPGQGLRLIYYSQIVNDFQKGDIAEGYSVSREKKESFPLTVTSAQKNPTAFYLCASIRTSGVNTGELFFGEGSRLTVL.

This chain links TRBV5-1 with TRBJ1-2, with 11 bases lining up with TRBD1. This CDR3 comprises 14 residues. V lost 4 bases to trimming and J lost 5 bases; unmatched junction nucleotides: 4. Per the germline V gene, CDR1 is SGHRS and CDR2 is YFSETQ. CDR3 in amino acids: CASSQGQGVYGYTF. CDR3 coding DNA: TGCGCCAGCAGCCAGGGACAGGGGGTTTATGGCTACACCTTC.

The chain joins TRBV5-1 to TRBJ2-1; 9 bases fit TRBD1. Germline CDR1 is SGHRS and CDR2 is YFSETQ. CDR3 length equals 15 residues. The junction had 6 bases not matched to a gene; V was cut back by 4 bases and J by 4 bases. The CDR3 protein is CASSLGQGTYNEQFF. Here the CDR3 DNA reads TGCGCCAGCAGCCTCGGACAGGGGACGTACAATGAGCAGTTCTTC. The full variable domain, with the rest looked up from reference TRBV5-1 and TRBJ2-1, is KAGVTQTPRYLIKTRGQQVTLSCSPISGHRSVSWYQQTPGQGLQFLFEYFSETQRNKGNFPGRFSGRQFSNSRSEMNVSTLELGDSALYLCASSLGQGTYNEQFFGPGTRLTVL.

This rearrangement joins TRBV28 to TRBJ2-2; D is unclear. Per germline, CDR1 MDHEN and CDR2 SYDVKM. The V end was cut by 5 bases, the J end by 6 bases, with 13 bases between. This CDR3 is built from 14 residues. The CDR3 here is CASSAPPRSGELFF. The CDR3 region has the DNA TGTGCCAGCAGTGCCCCCCCCCGGTCCGGGGAGCTGTTTTTT.

The chain links TRBV19 to TRBJ2-7; possible D gene TRBD2, 6 bases. V lost 6 bases to trimming and J lost 5 bases, with 11 bases between them. The germline V gene encodes CDR1 LNHDA and CDR2 SQIVND (reference sequence). CDR3 length equals 12 residues. CDR3 bases: TGTGCCAGTAGGGGGGGAAAGGACGAGCAGTACTTC. Amino acid sequence: CASRGGKDEQYF. Filled out from reference TRBV19 and TRBJ2-7, the complete variable domain reads DGGITQSPKYLFRKEGQNVTLSCEQNLNHDAMYWYRQDPGQGLRLIYYSQIVNDFQKGDIAEGYSVSREKKESFPLTVTSAQKNPTAFYLCASRGGKDEQYFGPGTRLTVT.

This sequence joins TRBV18 and TRBJ2-7; 11 bases agree with TRBD2. J lost 6 bases, V lost 4 bases, and 8 bases had no gene match. CDR1 and CDR2 (germline): KGHSH, LQKENI. This CDR3 contains 15 residues. This CDR3 is CASSLSSGGTSEQYF. The CDR3 DNA reads as TGTGCCAGCTCACTATCTAGCGGGGGGACATCCGAGCAGTACTTC.

The gene calls are TRBV5-4 and TRBJ2-2; perhaps TRBD2 as D (5 bases). The germline CDR1 and CDR2 sequences are SGHNT and YYREEE (reference sequence). V gave up 3 bases and J gave up 2 bases, with 17 bases separating them. This CDR3 is built from 17 residues. CDR3 sequence: CASSSEVGAINTGELFF. CDR3 DNA: TGTGCCAGCAGCTCCGAGGTGGGAGCTATAAACACCGGGGAGCTGTTTTTT.

The V gene is TRBV28, the J gene TRBJ1-5, with TRBD1 as a possible D gene (6 bases). The germline V gene encodes CDR1 MDHEN and CDR2 SYDVKM. With 6 bases removed from V and 6 bases from J, the gap between germline ends came to 18 bases. CDR3 length equals 15 residues. The CDR3 DNA sequence: TGTGCCAGCAGAGTACAGGGCGGGCGGACTCAGCCCCAGCATTTT. Residues: CASRVQGGRTQPQHF.

This chain uses TRBV27 with TRBJ2-7; D might be TRBD2 (6 bases). CDR3 length: 15 residues. Germline V gives CDR1 MNHEY, CDR2 SMNVEV (reference sequence). V lost 5 bases, J lost 3 bases, and 17 bases lay in between. The CDR3 sequence is CASSPTGTQYYEQYF. The CDR3 region has the DNA TGTGCCAGCAGTCCAACTGGGACTCAGTACTACGAGCAGTACTTC.

This clone was counted once. This chain connects TRBV10-3 to TRBJ2-5; D gene uncertain. Trimming shortened V by 2 bases and J by 6 bases, and 19 bases separated the two germline ends. CDR3 length: 16 residues. Germline loops: CDR1 ENHRY, CDR2 SYGVKD. For the CDR3, the DNA is TGTGCCATCAGTGAGGAGGATCACGGTAGTCGAAAGACCCAGTACTTC. Translating it yields CAISEEDHGSRKTQYF.

This chain uses TRBV10-3 with TRBJ1-5; D possibly corresponds to TRBD1 (5 bases). CDR1 ENHRY and CDR2 SYGVKD come from the germline V gene. The V end was cut by 10 bases, the J end by 2 bases, with 18 bases between. CDR3 length equals 15 residues. The CDR3 region is CATREEGVGNQPQHF. The DNA for the CDR3 is TGTGCCACCAGAGAGGAAGGGGTGGGCAATCAGCCCCAGCATTTT.

The gene calls are TRBV5-1 and TRBJ1-1; D may be TRBD1 (6 bases). Germline V lookup: CDR1 SGHRS, CDR2 YFSETQ. The CDR3 contains 16 residues. V lost 4 bases to trimming and J lost 0 bases, with 16 bases between them. In DNA form, the CDR3 reads TGCGCCAGCAGCCCGCGGACAGAGTCACTGAACACTGAAGCTTTCTTT. Protein: CASSPRTESLNTEAFF. The whole variable domain, remainder taken from reference TRBV5-1 and TRBJ1-1, is KAGVTQTPRYLIKTRGQQVTLSCSPISGHRSVSWYQQTPGQGLQFLFEYFSETQRNKGNFPGRFSGRQFSNSRSEMNVSTLELGDSALYLCASSPRTESLNTEAFFGQGTRLTVV.

A few counts support this clone. The chain links TRBV28 to TRBJ1-1; D not certain. Trimming shortened V by 5 bases and J by 5 bases, and 9 bases separated the two germline ends. The V gene's germline CDR1 is MDHEN and CDR2 SYDVKM. This CDR3 is built from 12 residues. CDR3: CASSPLPTEAFF. The CDR3 region has the DNA TGTGCCAGCAGTCCACTCCCGACTGAAGCTTTCTTT.

The chain is built from TRBV28 and TRBJ2-7; TRBD1 aligns across 9 bases. The germline CDR1 and CDR2 sequences are MDHEN and SYDVKM. The junction had 5 bases not matched to a gene; V was cut back by 5 bases and J by 3 bases. This CDR3 is 14 amino acids long. CDR3 sequence reads: CASSLPGQGYEQYF. Written as DNA, the CDR3 is TGTGCCAGCAGTCTCCCGGGACAGGGCTACGAGCAGTACTTC. The variable domain in full, with the rest retrieved from reference TRBV28 and TRBJ2-7, is DVKVTQSSRYLVKRTGEKVFLECVQDMDHENMFWYRQDPGLGLRLIYFSYDVKMKEKGDIPEGYSVSREKKERFSLILESASTNQTSMYLCASSLPGQGYEQYFGPGTRLTVT.